The 21 T cell receptor beta chains given below trace back to one sample, sequenced in a study of vaccination effects on CD4 cells after COVID-19. Their antigens are not known. Generated by immunoSEQ multiplex PCR, the TCRdb table keeps only in-frame clones and is missing some. The repertoire holds about 57,000 clones, about 78% seen once, with approximately 4.5% in the top ten. Once cultured for roughly nine days, the cells underwent separation to obtain CD4+ T cells. Two doses of either BNT162b2 or mRNA-1273 were given to each participant. The sequenced sample was CD4+ T cells from PBMCs cultured without peptide, obtained after COVID-19 vaccination. The receptors stem from a human donor who received a COVID-19 vaccine.

This clone was seen only once. The chain couples TRBV6-2 or TRBV6-3 to TRBJ2-7; 11 bases match TRBD2. CDR1 is MNHEY and CDR2 is SVGEGT in the germline V gene. Germline trimming cut 5 bases from V and 0 bases from J; bases unmatched to any gene: 6. The CDR3 spans 16 residues. CDR3 in amino acids: CASSRLGTSGSYEQYF. DNA for the CDR3: TGTGCCAGCAGTCGGCTGGGGACTAGCGGCTCCTACGAGCAGTACTTC.

V is TRBV2 and J is TRBJ2-6; tentative D call: TRBD1 (5 bases). Germline V gene sequence: CDR1 SNHLY, CDR2 FYNNEI. The CDR3 is 16 residues long. V was cut by 2 bases and J by 2 bases, with 10 bases left in between. The CDR3: CASSEPKGTGANVLTF. DNA for the CDR3: TGTGCCAGCAGTGAACCAAAGGGGACTGGGGCCAACGTCCTGACTTTC.

This chain connects TRBV6-5 to TRBJ1-2; D may be TRBD1 (6 bases). The V and J ends lost 7 bases and 4 bases respectively, with 10 bases between them. The CDR3 loop spans 12 amino acids. CDR1 is MNHEY, CDR2 SVGAGI, per germline. The CDR3 coding sequence is TGTGCCAGCACCACACAGGGCTATGGCTACACCTTC. The encoded protein is CASTTQGYGYTF.

The chain couples TRBV11-2 to TRBJ2-3, with no clear D. Per the germline V gene, CDR1 is SGHAT and CDR2 is FQNNGV. Trimming took off 0 bases at V and 5 bases at J, with 6 bases between the two ends. The CDR3 consists of 13 residues. The CDR3 DNA is TGTGCCAGCAGCTTAGAATCGGGAGATACGCAGTATTTT. It is translated as CASSLESGDTQYF. The entire variable domain, with the rest obtained from reference TRBV11-2 and TRBJ2-3, is as follows: EAGVAQSPRYKIIEKRQSVAFWCNPISGHATLYWYQQILGQGPKLLIQFQNNGVVDDSQLPKDRFSAERLKGVDSTLKIQPAKLEDSAVYLCASSLESGDTQYFGPGTRLTVL.

This rearrangement joins TRBV7-2 to TRBJ2-7; the D call may be TRBD1 or TRBD2 (6 bases each). Per the germline V gene, CDR1 is SGHTA and CDR2 is FQGNSA. The CDR3 spans 15 residues. The V gene lost 5 bases and the J gene lost 2 bases, with 16 bases spanning the gap. CDR3 amino acids: CASSATGGDTYEQYF. The CDR3 nucleotides are TGTGCCAGCAGCGCTACCGGGGGCGACACCTACGAGCAGTACTTC.

This clone appeared a few times. The rearrangement links TRBV3-1 (or the pseudogene TRBV3-2) to TRBJ2-3; 8 bases are a match to TRBD2. V shed 2 bases, J shed 0 bases, and the junction held 4 bases outside the gene matches. The germline V gene encodes CDR1 LGHDT and CDR2 YNNKEL (reference sequence). The CDR3 length is 16 residues. The CDR3 DNA reads as TGTGCCAGCAGCCAAACTAGCGGAAGAAGCACAGATACGCAGTATTTT. It is translated as CASSQTSGRSTDTQYF.

This clone was recorded a few times. The chain joins TRBV6-5 to TRBJ1-2, with D unresolved. This CDR3 has 13 amino acids. Trimming stripped 5 bases from V and 6 bases from J, with 13 bases between. Germline CDR1 is MNHEY and CDR2 is SVGAGI. In DNA form, the CDR3 reads TGTGCCAGCAGTATCACAGTATTCGATGGCTACACCTTC. It yields the protein CASSITVFDGYTF.

V usage is TRBV7-9 and J usage is TRBJ1-2, with a tentative D call TRBD1 (6 bases). The germline V gene encodes CDR1 SEHNR and CDR2 FQNEAQ (reference sequence). Trimming removed 5 bases at V and 3 bases at J, with 7 bases between. The CDR3 runs to 12 residues. The CDR3 nucleotides are TGTGCCAGCAGCCACAGGGACTATGGCTACACCTTC. As protein: CASSHRDYGYTF.

The rearrangement links TRBV28 to TRBJ2-7, with 11 bases aligning to TRBD1. V was pared by 7 bases and J by 4 bases, with 9 bases of the junction left unmatched. CDR1 and CDR2 (germline): MDHEN, SYDVKM. This CDR3 comprises 15 residues. The CDR3: CASTKGQGASYEQYF. CDR3 in DNA: TGTGCCAGCACCAAAGGACAGGGGGCGAGTTACGAGCAGTACTTC. Together with reference TRBV28 and TRBJ2-7, the CDR3 gives the full variable domain: DVKVTQSSRYLVKRTGEKVFLECVQDMDHENMFWYRQDPGLGLRLIYFSYDVKMKEKGDIPEGYSVSREKKERFSLILESASTNQTSMYLCASTKGQGASYEQYFGPGTRLTVT.

This clone has only a few counts. The V call is TRBV18, the J call TRBJ1-4; D is ambiguous. V lost 2 bases to trimming and J lost 0 bases, with 7 bases between them. The CDR3 consists of 15 residues. Germline CDR1 KGHSH, CDR2 LQKENI. CDR3: CASSPGVATNEKLFF. The CDR3 DNA follows: TGTGCCAGCTCACCAGGAGTTGCAACTAATGAAAAACTGTTTTTT.

The chain joins TRBV3-1 (or the pseudogene TRBV3-2) to TRBJ1-2; D is unresolved. The CDR3 covers 13 residues. Trimming removed 4 bases from V and 8 bases from J, with 14 bases in between. Germline values: CDR1 LGHDT, CDR2 YNNKEL (reference sequence). CDR3 coding DNA: TGTGCCAGCAGCCCCTCAGGTGTAGGCGGCTACACCTTC. This encodes CASSPSGVGGYTF.

The chain employs TRBV11-3 and TRBJ2-2; 7 nucleotides agree with TRBD1. Trimming removed 5 bases from V and 7 bases from J; junction bases left unmatched: 4. There are 13 residues in the CDR3. Germline V CDR1 and CDR2: SGHNT, YENEEA. The CDR3 loop reads CASSVQGVGELFF. For the CDR3, the DNA is TGTGCCAGCAGCGTTCAGGGGGTCGGGGAGCTGTTTTTT.

The chain couples TRBV6-1 to TRBJ2-5, with a weak D call TRBD1 (6 bases). Germline V lookup: CDR1 MNHNS, CDR2 SASEGT. The CDR3 contains 13 residues. V gave up 2 bases and J gave up 4 bases, with 8 bases separating them. CDR3 region: CASSERRGETQYF. CDR3 bases: TGTGCCAGCAGTGAACGCAGGGGAGAGACCCAGTACTTC.

This chain joins TRBV5-1 and TRBJ1-2; the D gene is possibly TRBD1 (5 bases). Trimming shortened V by 0 bases and J by 4 bases, and 10 bases separated the two germline ends. The CDR3 has 14 residues. Germline CDR1 SGHRS, CDR2 YFSETQ. The CDR3 coding sequence is TGCGCCAGCAGCTTGGCGCAGGGTTCCTATGGCTACACCTTC. This encodes CASSLAQGSYGYTF.

This clone has only one observation. The chain couples TRBV3-1 (or the pseudogene TRBV3-2) to TRBJ2-7; D gene ambiguous. The V end was cut by 1 base, the J end by 2 bases, with 3 bases between. This CDR3 is 12 amino acids long. Looked up from germline, CDR1 is LGHDT and CDR2 is YNNKEL (reference sequence). The CDR3 DNA follows: TGTGCCAGCAGCCAAGGTCCCTACGAGCAGTACTTC. Protein product: CASSQGPYEQYF.

The chain couples TRBV10-3 to TRBJ1-1; TRBD1 agrees at 8 bases. The CDR3 runs 15 residues. CDR1 is ENHRY and CDR2 is SYGVKD in the germline V gene. The trim removed 6 bases at V and 3 bases at J, leaving 9 bases unmatched. CDR3 nucleotides: TGTGCCATCAGCCTGACAGGGGATGGGGACACTGAAGCTTTCTTT. It encodes CAISLTGDGDTEAFF.

The rearrangement uses TRBV2 and TRBJ2-7; TRBD1 matches 7 bases. CDR1 and CDR2 from the germline V gene are SNHLY and FYNNEI. The length of the CDR3 is 15 residues. J gave up 0 bases and V 4 bases, and 6 bases lay outside the gene matches. The CDR3 nucleotides are TGTGCCAGCAGTGCTGGGGGACAGAGCTCCTACGAGCAGTACTTC. Its protein is CASSAGGQSSYEQYF.

The chain is built from TRBV18 and TRBJ2-3, with 7 bases that match TRBD2. The CDR3 spans 16 residues. CDR1 KGHSH and CDR2 LQKENI come from the germline V gene. Trimming took 2 bases from V and 1 from J; bases not matched to a gene: 6. The CDR3 sequence: CASSPTTSSGTDTQYF. For the CDR3, the DNA is TGTGCCAGCTCACCAACGACTAGCTCTGGCACAGATACGCAGTATTTT.

The chain uses TRBV6-1 and TRBJ1-5; the match to TRBD1 covers 7 bases. V gave up 3 bases and J gave up 2 bases; unmatched junction bases: 4. The CDR3 has 15 residues. The V gene's germline CDR1 is MNHNS and CDR2 SASEGT. The CDR3, as DNA: TGTGCCAGCAGTGACGGCACAGGGGGCAATCAGCCCCAGCATTTT. Translated: CASSDGTGGNQPQHF.

The rearrangement links TRBV28 to TRBJ1-2, with a possible D match to TRBD1 (5 bases). Trimming left V 3 bases short and J 5 bases short, with 13 bases between. The length of the CDR3 is 14 residues. Germline V CDR1 and CDR2: MDHEN, SYDVKM. CDR3 in DNA: TGTGCCAGCAGTTTGTCAGGGCCCGAATATGGCTACACCTTC. Amino acids: CASSLSGPEYGYTF.

V gene TRBV30 combines with J gene TRBJ1-5; a weak D match, TRBD1 (5 bases). The CDR3 consists of 15 residues. In germline, CDR1 is GTSNPN, CDR2 SVGIG (reference sequence). Trimming shortened V by 0 bases and J by 0 bases, and 9 bases separated the two germline ends. The CDR3 loop reads CAWSVGGNSNQPQHF. Written as DNA, the CDR3 is TGTGCCTGGAGTGTTGGGGGAAATAGCAATCAGCCCCAGCATTTT.